This TCR beta chain was identified during a study of T cells expressing NK-cell markers. In germline, CDR1 is MNHNS, CDR2 SASEGT. CDR3 length: 13 amino acids. With UMIs, 5'RACE template switching was used to make TCR beta cDNA. For each CDR3 protein, TCRdb gives one entry from its re-call of the 5' RACE reads, without DNA. The sample data list over 200,000 distinct CDR3 sequences. The chain has TRBV6-1 and TRBJ2-5. What was sequenced was blood T cells: a sorted CD56 or NKG2C T cell subset, CD4+ or CD8+ T cells, or bulk PBMC T cells (not recorded which). The receptor comes from a young man in good health. The chain's CDR3 is CASSGQTLETQYF.